Listed below are T cell receptor beta chains from one sample, sequenced in a study of identical twins. TCRdb re-called the 5' RACE reads with MiXCR, one entry per CDR3 protein. The profile shows 450,000 to 650,000 distinct CDR3 sequences, 7.5% to 10% of them singletons. These sequences were also reported in another study, on yellow fever vaccine responses in identical twins.

Material: PBMCs. The receptors shown here come from a woman between 18 and 29 years old in good health. CDR3s include the opening cysteine and the closing phenylalanine or tryptophan. The D gene is left open where the match is weak. The size entry is marked missing in some rows and otherwise reads once, few, many or a size class.

j_gene | v_gene | d_gene | abundance | CDR3nt | CDR3aa
TRBJ2-7 | TRBV7-2 | NA | many | TGTGCCAGCAGCTATGCCTTTGCCAGCGGCCTTTACGAGCAGTACTTC | CASSYAFASGLYEQYF
TRBJ2-7 | TRBV6-5 | TRBD2 | NA | TGTGCCAGCAGTTACACAACCTTGGGAGGGGCGCCTTACGAGCAGTACTTC | CASSYTTLGGAPYEQYF
TRBJ2-7 | TRBV7-9 | NA | many | TGTGCCAGCAGCTCTAGGGATTACGAGCAGTACTTC | CASSSRDYEQYF
TRBJ1-5 | TRBV4-1 | TRBD1 | NA | TGCGCCAGCAGCCAAGAGCCACAGGGGAGCAATCAGCCCCAGCATTTT | CASSQEPQGSNQPQHF
TRBJ1-4 | TRBV20-1 | NA | NA | TGCAGTGCTAGAGATGGGGGGCGCATTGAAAAACTGTTTTTT | CSARDGGRIEKLFF
TRBJ2-2 | TRBV11-2 | NA | many | TGTGCCAGCAGATACCGGGACTTTAAGACCGGGGAGCTGTTTTTT | CASRYRDFKTGELFF
TRBJ1-1 | TRBV3-1 | NA | many | TGTGCCAGCAGTTCGGGCGAGGGGCGGACTGAAGCTTTCTTT | CASSSGEGRTEAFF
TRBJ2-5 | TRBV3-1 | TRBD2 | many | TGTGCCAGCAGCCAACGGACTAGCGGGAGGGTCCAAGAGACCCAGTACTTC | CASSQRTSGRVQETQYF
TRBJ2-5 | TRBV5-1 | TRBD2 | few | TGCGCCAGCAGCAAACCGGGACTAGCGGGGGCCGGGGATCCGTACTTC | CASSKPGLAGAGDPYF
TRBJ2-1 | TRBV7-2 | TRBD2 | few | TGTGCCAGCAGCTACGGGACTAGCGTATACAATGAGCAGTTCTTC | CASSYGTSVYNEQFF
TRBJ2-1 | TRBV7-2 | TRBD2 | once | TGTGCCAGCAGCTCTTCGACTAGCGGGAGGGATGAGCAGTTCTTC | CASSSSTSGRDEQFF
TRBJ2-3 | TRBV29-1 | NA | many | TGCAGCGTTTTACAGGAGTGGACAGATACGCAGTATTTT | CSVLQEWTDTQYF
TRBJ1-3 | TRBV7-6 | NA | NA | TGTGCCAGCAGCTTAGTCCCAGCCCCGAAGGCTGGAAACACCATATATTTT | CASSLVPAPKAGNTIYF
TRBJ2-1 | TRBV5-1 | TRBD2 | many | TGCGCCAGCAGCTTGGCTAGTAGCGGGGGCGAGTTCTTC | CASSLASSGGEFF
TRBJ1-5 | TRBV6-1 | NA | NA | TGTGCCAGCCGTGGGCAGCTAAATAATCAGCCCCAGCATTTT | CASRGQLNNQPQHF
TRBJ2-2 | TRBV10-3 | NA | NA | TGTGCCATCAGTGAAGCGGTGAGAGGGGACACCGGGGAGCTGTTTTTT | CAISEAVRGDTGELFF